Following are 5 T cell receptor beta chains from one sample sequenced in a study of naive and memory T cell subsets. Whole-study findings and limits: Especially in CD8 cells, naive repertoires contained a few larger clonotypes, possibly CD45RA-re-expressing memory cells.

Both TRBC1 and TRBC2 were covered by a beta constant-region primer of two equimolar oligonucleotides. The ligated cDNA underwent four PCR rounds using SP2 and nested alpha and beta constant-region primers. TCRdb reprocessed the UMI-ligation and nested PCR reads via MiXCR and lists one record per CDR3 protein. Seen here are about 150,000 distinct CDR3 sequences, over 20% observed once, and the top ten hold less than 0.13%. Their antigens remain unidentified. Input material: naive CD4+ T cells from blood. All receptors come from a human donor in good health.

V and J are TRBV29-1 and TRBJ2-3; D perhaps matches TRBD2 (6 bases). This CDR3 has 17 residues. V gave up 4 bases and J gave up 0 bases, with 20 bases separating them. Germline V gives CDR1 SQVTM, CDR2 ANQGSEA. The chain's CDR3 is CSVALRLATTSTDTQYF. CDR3 sequence (DNA): TGCAGCGTTGCTCTACGGCTAGCGACAACTAGCACAGATACGCAGTATTTT.

The chain recombines TRBV5-1 with TRBJ2-7; a weak D match, TRBD2 (5 bases). Trimming stripped 0 bases from V and 6 bases from J, with 10 bases between. Germline V CDR1 and CDR2: SGHRS, YFSETQ. The CDR3 is made up of 13 amino acids. CDR3 coding DNA: TGCGCCAGCAGCTTGGACGGAGGTGGCGAGCAGTACTTC. Its translation: CASSLDGGGEQYF.

The chain links TRBV2 to TRBJ2-1; D is unresolved. The V end was cut by 4 bases, the J end by 6 bases, with 4 bases between. From germline, CDR1 is SNHLY and CDR2 FYNNEI. The CDR3 runs 11 residues. The CDR3 sequence is CASSGGNEQFF. The DNA for the CDR3 is TGTGCCAGCAGTGGAGGCAATGAGCAGTTCTTC.

This chain connects TRBV2 to TRBJ2-1; 7 positions match TRBD2. J was trimmed by 2 bases and V by 3 bases; bases with no gene match: 10. This CDR3 region has 17 residues. The germline V gene has CDR1 SNHLY and CDR2 FYNNEI. CDR3 sequence reads: CASSDRRSGRAYNEQFF. The CDR3 coding sequence is TGTGCCAGCAGTGATCGTCGTTCGGGGAGGGCCTACAATGAGCAGTTCTTC.

Many counts were recorded for this clonotype. The chain carries TRBV9 and TRBJ2-5, with D maybe TRBD2 (5 bases). The CDR3 totals 13 residues. Germline values: CDR1 SGDLS, CDR2 YYNGEE. The ends were cut back, 0 bases at V and 5 bases at J, with 8 bases in the middle. The CDR3 DNA reads TGTGCCAGCAGCGTAGACGCTAGCGAGACCCAGTACTTC. Encoded protein: CASSVDASETQYF.